The 10 T cell receptor beta chains given below trace back to one sample, sequenced in a study of blood T cell repertoires in COVID-19. Assay used: immunoSEQ multiplex PCR; TCRdb lists only in-frame clones, some missing. The top ten clones hold approximately 6.5% of a sample with around 170,000 clones, over 80% of them seen once. The sequenced sample consisted of peripheral blood. These receptors were collected from a woman between 40 and 55 years old with acute or convalescent COVID-19.

This clone was observed once. The chain carries TRBV7-2 and TRBJ1-4; the D is unclear. Germline values: CDR1 SGHTA, CDR2 FQGNSA. Trimming took off 5 bases at V and 10 bases at J, with 17 bases between the two ends. The CDR3 extends over 14 amino acids. CDR3 region: CASSIEEGGVKLFF. CDR3 DNA: TGTGCCAGCAGCATCGAGGAGGGCGGCGTAAAACTGTTTTTT.

The chain uses TRBV5-1 and TRBJ1-5; 10 bases line up with TRBD1. Germline assignment: CDR1 SGHRS and CDR2 YFSETQ. CDR3 size: 15 residues. The V gene end was trimmed by 4 bases and the J gene end by 7 bases; junction bases not matched to a gene: 8. In nucleotides, the CDR3 is TGCGCCAGCAGCCTAGGGACAGGGGCCGGCCAGCCCCAGCATTTT. This sequence encodes CASSLGTGAGQPQHF.

This clone showed up just once. The chain uses TRBV3-1 (or the pseudogene TRBV3-2) and TRBJ2-7; 10 bases fit TRBD2. The CDR3 runs 15 residues. Germline V gene sequence: CDR1 LGHDT, CDR2 YNNKEL (reference sequence). V lost 2 bases, J lost 4 bases, and 5 bases stayed unmatched. CDR3 region: CASSQTSGVGYEQYF. CDR3 DNA sequence: TGTGCCAGCAGCCAAACTAGCGGGGTCGGGTACGAGCAGTACTTC.

The CDR3 reads CASSKQLTDTQYF. DNA of the CDR3: TGCGCCAGCAGCAAACAGCTCACAGATACGCAGTATTTT. The chain combines TRBV5-1 with TRBJ2-3; D is unclear. Trimming cost V 4 bases and J 2 bases, with 8 bases left between them. CDR3 length: 13 residues. Germline CDR1 and CDR2: SGHRS and YFSETQ.

This rearrangement joins TRBV18 to TRBJ1-4, with TRBD1 matching 9 bases. J was trimmed by 8 bases and V by 3 bases; bases with no gene match: 7. The germline gives CDR1 KGHSH, CDR2 LQKENI. This CDR3 is 15 amino acids long. The CDR3 sequence: CASSPRTGDSEKLFF. In DNA, the CDR3 is TGTGCCAGCTCACCCCGGACAGGGGATTCGGAAAAACTGTTTTTT. The variable domain in full, completed from reference TRBV18 and TRBJ1-4, reads NAGVMQNPRHLVRRRGQEARLRCSPMKGHSHVYWYRQLPEEGLKFMVYLQKENIIDESGMPKERFSAEFPKEGPSILRIQQVVRGDSAAYFCASSPRTGDSEKLFFGSGTQLSVL.

The chain combines TRBV5-1 with TRBJ2-3; tentative D call: TRBD1 (6 bases). This CDR3 has 13 residues. Per germline, CDR1 SGHRS and CDR2 YFSETQ. With 5 bases removed from V and 6 bases from J, the gap between germline ends came to 13 bases. In DNA form, the CDR3 reads TGCGCCAGCAGTGAACCTAGGGGGGATACGCAGTATTTT. Its translation is CASSEPRGDTQYF.

The chain is built from TRBV19 and TRBJ2-5; D is ambiguous. V gave up 8 bases and J gave up 2 bases, with 9 bases separating them. This CDR3 comprises 12 residues. CDR1 is LNHDA, CDR2 SQIVND, per germline (reference sequence). CDR3 region: CASSPSQETQYF. The CDR3 nucleotides are TGTGCCAGTTCGCCCAGTCAAGAGACCCAGTACTTC.

V is TRBV4-1 and J is TRBJ2-7, with 9 bases matching TRBD1. Germline V gene lookup returns CDR1 MGHRA and CDR2 YSYEKL. The CDR3 consists of 19 residues. V lost 0 bases, J lost 1 base, and 13 bases stayed unmatched. The DNA of the CDR3 is TGCGCCAGCAGCCAAGATCCCGGGACAGGGACGACGTTTTCCTACGAGCAGTACTTC. Translated: CASSQDPGTGTTFSYEQYF.

CDR3 sequence (DNA): TGTGCCACCCGATGGTTAGCGAACACAGATACGCAGTATTTT. Translated, it gives CATRWLANTDTQYF. V and J are TRBV6-6 and TRBJ2-3, with a possible D match to TRBD2 (5 bases). Germline CDR1 MNHNY, CDR2 SVGAGI (reference sequence). CDR3 length: 14 residues. V was clipped by 10 bases and J by 2 bases, with 16 bases between them.

The gene calls are TRBV18 and TRBJ1-1, with D possibly being TRBD1 (5 bases). Germline V gene lookup returns CDR1 KGHSH and CDR2 LQKENI. The V and J ends lost 4 bases and 11 bases respectively, with 23 bases between them. The CDR3 extends over 15 amino acids. The CDR3 DNA reads TGTGCCAGCTCACGCCAGGCGGGGGATTCTCAGCTGGCTTTCTTT. Protein product: CASSRQAGDSQLAFF.